This T cell receptor beta chain was identified during a study of T-cell memory formation after mild COVID-19. This clonotype has only a few counts. Via MiXCR, TCRdb re-called the 5' RACE reads, giving one row per CDR3 protein. The table lists tens of thousands of distinct CDR3 sequences, 25% to 35% of them singletons. The length of the CDR3 is 11 residues. V was trimmed by 3 bases and J by 2 bases, leaving 2 bases between them. From germline, CDR1 is SEHNR and CDR2 FQNEAQ (reference sequence). This TCR was sampled from a man between 18 and 35 years old who had mild COVID-19 (a few samples of this study predate the infection). Cell type and time point are not known. The chain is built from TRBV7-9 and TRBJ2-7; no clear D gene. The sample consisted of PBMCs or a T cell subset sorted from them (not recorded which). CDR3 DNA: TGTGCCAGCAGCTTGACCTACGAGCAGTACTTC. Amino acids: CASSLTYEQYF.